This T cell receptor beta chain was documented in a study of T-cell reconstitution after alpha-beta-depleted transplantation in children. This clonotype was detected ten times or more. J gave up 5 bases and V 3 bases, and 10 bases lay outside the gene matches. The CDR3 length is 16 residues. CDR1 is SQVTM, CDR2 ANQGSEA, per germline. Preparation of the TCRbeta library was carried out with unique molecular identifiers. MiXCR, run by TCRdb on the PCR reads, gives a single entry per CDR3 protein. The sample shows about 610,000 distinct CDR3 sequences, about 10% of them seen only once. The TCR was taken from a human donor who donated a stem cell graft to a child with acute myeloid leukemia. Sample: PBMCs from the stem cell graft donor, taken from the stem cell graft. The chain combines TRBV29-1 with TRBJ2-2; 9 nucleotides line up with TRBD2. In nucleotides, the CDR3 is TGCAGCGTTGATGGAGGTAGCGGGAGCGGGACCGGGGAGCTGTTTTTT. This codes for CSVDGGSGSGTGELFF.